Below, one T cell receptor beta chain is given with its context. What it binds is not known. TCRdb called the reads again in MiXCR, with one record for every CDR3 protein. The sample has hundreds of thousands of distinct CDR3 sequences, 30% to 40% seen once; the top ten hold 15% to 20%. CDR1 is SGHDT and CDR2 is YYEEEE in the germline V gene. V lost 4 bases to trimming and J lost 10 bases; unmatched junction nucleotides: 9. The CDR3 has 15 residues. This sample is part of a study of T cell repertoires in cytomegalovirus infection. The overall study: Researchers turned to recently identified HLA-C-restricted CMV epitopes as well as well-studied HLA-B-restricted ones. Regarding the study as a whole: Within the response measured ex vivo, HLA-C-restricted CMV-specific TCR beta clonotypes were dominant. Frequencies of public TCR beta families were cumulated, and this identified carriers of CMV plus the relevant HLA.

V gene TRBV5-6 combines with J gene TRBJ2-1; 12 bases match TRBD2. This clonotype was sampled from a human donor in good health (CMV status not recorded). Some clones in this sample may be carry-over from other donors' samples. The material was cultured PBMCs, obtained from culture after CMV antigen stimulation. The CDR3, as DNA: TGTGCCAGCAGCCCTAGCGGGAGGGTTGCTTACGAGCAGTTCTTC. It translates to CASSPSGRVAYEQFF.